The 2 T cell receptor beta chains given below trace back to one sample, sequenced in a study of T cells in Graves' hyperthyroidism and ophthalmopathy. Amplification of TCR beta CDR3 regions used RNA as the template. First-round RT-PCR with HTBI primers amplified the TCR CDR3 region. TCRdb ran MiXCR on the multiplex PCR reads and lists one entry per CDR3 protein. The table lists roughly 290,000 distinct CDR3 sequences, roughly an eighth of them singletons. Source material: blood. The receptors stem from a woman in her thirties or forties with Graves' hyperthyroidism.

At least ten counts were recorded for this clonotype. The CDR3 protein is CASSVGTLPITDTQYF. In DNA, the CDR3 is TGTGCCAGCAGTGTGGGGACGCTACCAATCACAGATACGCAGTATTTT. The chain couples TRBV2 to TRBJ2-3; TRBD1 or TRBD2 may be the D gene (5 bases each). The CDR3 spans 16 residues. The V gene lost 4 bases and the J gene lost 2 bases, with 16 bases spanning the gap. Germline V gene lookup returns CDR1 SNHLY and CDR2 FYNNEI.

The V gene is TRBV7-9, the J gene TRBJ2-1; D is unresolved. Germline V CDR1 and CDR2: SEHNR, FQNEAQ (reference sequence). V was pared by 0 bases and J by 10 bases, with 16 bases between. The CDR3 totals 15 residues. CDR3 sequence: CASSLAHSVALEQFF. The CDR3 DNA reads TGTGCCAGCAGCTTAGCCCACTCTGTAGCTCTCGAGCAGTTCTTC.